This record concerns one T cell receptor (beta chain) sequence. Its antigen remains unidentified. No much larger clone is present one base from it, and per-base qualities are unavailable. The sample comes from a study of T cells in Graves' hyperthyroidism and ophthalmopathy (dated by TCRdb to between 2019 and 2020). In the study overall: Peripheral blood was collected at initial diagnosis, before any treatment. TCR Vbeta CDR3 sequencing of 135 peripheral blood samples (about 45 ophthalmopathy, 70 to 85 hyperthyroidism and around 17 progressor patients) is reported in the paper. The approximately 98 discovery patients were randomly divided into training and test sets at a 7:3 ratio. Once sampling was done, hyperthyroidism patients were given methimazole at a starting dose of 30 mg daily, whereas ophthalmopathy patients were given high-dose intravenous methylprednisolone. An independent validation cohort of about 19 hyperthyroidism patients and about 16 patients who later progressed to ophthalmopathy tested prospective prediction of ophthalmopathy. The study also compared thyroid tissue and blood T-cell repertoires from about 6 Graves' hyperthyroidism patients. To identify TCR V-J signatures that set the groups apart, the researchers used a discovery cohort of approximately 98 patients, made up of fewer than 50 with Graves' ophthalmopathy and about 55 with stable Graves' hyperthyroidism.

Broader findings and caveats from the paper: Sample size was not statistically predetermined, and investigators were not blinded to group allocation. In validation, the model predicted progression to ophthalmopathy with over 65% sensitivity and less than 75% specificity, a median of around 6.6 months before onset. A model built on a 13 V-J signature distinguished ophthalmopathy from stable hyperthyroidism, reaching 87.88% sensitivity and 81.08% specificity in cross-validation and 80%/75% in testing. Most expanded thyroid clonotypes (frequency above 0.001) were also detected in blood, suggesting blood repertoires may reflect thyroid immune responses.

In the germline V gene (reference sequence), CDR1 corresponds to LGHDT and CDR2 to YNNKEL. The CDR3 starts with the cysteine, ends with the phenylalanine, and has 17 residues. The read is trimmed to its CDR3 DNA, 51 bases read in frame from base 1. Germline trimming: 4 bases from V, 0 bases from J; junction bases outside gene matches: 6. Ophthalmopathy patients had moderately to severely active disease, with a Clinical Activity Score of 3 or more, a NOSPECS grade of 4 or more, and a disease duration of less than 3 months. Exclusion was applied to patients with uncontrolled infections, other autoimmune diseases, pregnancy or lactation. Diagnoses were based on clinical symptoms, serum thyroxine and TRAb, thyroid ultrasound and orbital computed tomography. PBMCs were isolated from 7.5 to 10 ml of fresh peripheral blood by Ficoll-Paque density gradient centrifugation. Total RNA was extracted with Trizol reagent, and quality was checked on an Agilent 2100 Bioanalyzer.

Amplification of TCR beta CDR3 regions was carried out from RNA transcripts. For the first round of RT-PCR on the TCR CDR3, the HTBI primer set was used together with the Qiagen OneStep RT-PCR kit. Libraries were constructed in a second round of multiplex PCR, after which size selection and purification were carried out. The libraries were sequenced on an Illumina HiSeq2000 using paired-end 100 bp reads. Per the authors' processing: SOAPnuke was used to process the raw data, removing reads that contained adapters or uncalled bases, had a mean Phred below 15, or lacked an exact match to the constant primer or identifier. High-quality paired reads were merged using COPE v1.2.5, and each unique nucleotide sequence was defined as a clonotype. Clonotypes were aligned to IMGT TRBV, TRBD and TRBJ reference segments using MiTCR v1.1. Only V-J combinations with frequency above 0.0001, covering 99.2% of repertoires, were analysed. A TCS score was defined as the ratio between F50 (clonal expansion) and ExV (chaos), using BLOSUM62-based TCRdist between CDR3 peptides within each V-J. Welch's t-statistics and random forest reduced just over 500 V-J features to fewer than 15, which were used in a naive Bayes classifier (R e1071). TCRdb trimmed the raw reads at Q25, called clones with MiXCR and kept productive beta chains. Identical CDR3 protein sequences are pooled into one entry, listed with their most common genes and DNA. The V and J calls shown here were made by TCRdb, not taken from the authors' results. The sample contains 550,000 to 600,000 distinct CDR3 sequences, more than 13% of them found a single time. The top ten hold approximately 6.4% of the sample.

The V and J genes are TRBV3-1 and TRBJ2-2, with TRBD1 matching 9 junction bases. The sequenced sample consisted of blood. The receptor was isolated from a woman between 18 and 29 years old with Graves' ophthalmopathy. The bases are TGTGCCAGCAGCCCTCGGGACAGGGAGGCGAACACCGGGGAGCTGTTTTTT. Protein translation: CASSPRDREANTGELFF.